The source of this T cell receptor (beta chain) is a study of cytomegalovirus exposure and HLA in healthy donors. Trimming cost V 5 bases and J 4 bases, with 14 bases left between them. The CDR3 loop spans 14 amino acids. CDR1 KGHSH and CDR2 LQKENI come from the germline V gene. A word on this clone: The antigen remains unidentified.

Findings and caveats of the study: The authors listed approximately 150 TCR beta chains as cytomegalovirus-associated. Among TCR sequences, most were rare, though some public TCRs appeared in many donors. In vitro, a few CMV-associated chains proved specific for CMV antigens.

A roughly 120-subject validation cohort, separate from the approximately 720-subject first cohort, supplied the donors. Sequencing used immunoSEQ multiplex PCR; TCRdb keeps in-frame clones, though not all of them. The sample yields fewer than 250,000 clones, 86% seen once. The chain couples TRBV18 to TRBJ1-1; a possible D gene is TRBD1 (5 bases). The receptor was isolated from a woman younger than 35 in good health and CMV-seronegative. The sequenced sample was PBMCs. Here the CDR3 DNA reads TGTGCCAGCTCAGTCCGGGACTGGGGCACTGAAGCTTTCTTT. Translating it yields CASSVRDWGTEAFF.